Presented here are 4 T cell receptor beta chains from one specimen sequenced in a study of CD4 T cells in relation to SARS-CoV-2 and coronaviruses (dated by TCRdb to the early 2020s). Receptors were amplified or captured by the immunoSEQ multiplex PCR assay. TCRdb provides this immuneACCESS table in a form limited to in-frame rearrangements. Some clones are lacking; in checked studies, under half of them reflect an unresolved V gene, and why the rest are absent is not known. For this sample there are 50,000 to 65,000 clones; under 95% appear just once. Approximately 0.4% of the sample goes to the ten largest clones. The sample comprised naive CD4+ T cells from PBMCs. The cell subset or site label, read with the paper, signifies: naive CD4+ T cells isolated by negative enrichment. These receptors came from an adult with COVID-19.

The chain recombines TRBV7-2 with TRBJ1-1, with D possibly matching TRBD1 (6 bases). CDR1 SGHTA and CDR2 FQGNSA come from the germline V gene. The CDR3 sequence is 15 residues long. V was shortened by 1 base and J by 5 bases, with 14 bases between the two germline ends. As DNA, the CDR3 is TGTGCCAGCAGCTTAGTTGGGGGGGCGAAGACTGAAGCTTTCTTT. Its translation is CASSLVGGAKTEAFF.

This clone was observed once. This chain links TRBV7-9 with TRBJ2-7, with D maybe TRBD2 (6 bases). The CDR3 consists of 12 residues. Germline values: CDR1 SEHNR, CDR2 FQNEAQ (reference sequence). Deletions cut 6 bases from V and 5 bases from J, with 11 bases between. CDR3 loop: CASRLWGDEQYF. The CDR3 DNA is TGTGCCAGCAGGTTATGGGGGGACGAGCAGTACTTC.

The chain joins TRBV5-8 to TRBJ2-7, with 9 positions matching TRBD1. This CDR3 region has 14 residues. Trimming at V came to 2 bases and at J to 6 bases, leaving 6 bases not matched to a gene. Germline values: CDR1 SGHTS, CDR2 YDEGEE. CDR3 bases: TGTGCCAGCAGCTTCCGGGACAGGGAAGGCGAGCAGTACTTC. Amino acids: CASSFRDREGEQYF.

The V call is TRBV5-8, the J call TRBJ1-5; D is perhaps TRBD1 (5 bases). The germline gives CDR1 SGHTS, CDR2 YDEGEE. This CDR3 has 14 amino acids. V was trimmed by 4 bases and J by 8 bases, leaving 16 bases between them. The DNA for the CDR3 is TGTGCCAGCAGCCGGCGTTCGGGGCTGGAGCCCCAGCATTTT. This translates into CASSRRSGLEPQHF.